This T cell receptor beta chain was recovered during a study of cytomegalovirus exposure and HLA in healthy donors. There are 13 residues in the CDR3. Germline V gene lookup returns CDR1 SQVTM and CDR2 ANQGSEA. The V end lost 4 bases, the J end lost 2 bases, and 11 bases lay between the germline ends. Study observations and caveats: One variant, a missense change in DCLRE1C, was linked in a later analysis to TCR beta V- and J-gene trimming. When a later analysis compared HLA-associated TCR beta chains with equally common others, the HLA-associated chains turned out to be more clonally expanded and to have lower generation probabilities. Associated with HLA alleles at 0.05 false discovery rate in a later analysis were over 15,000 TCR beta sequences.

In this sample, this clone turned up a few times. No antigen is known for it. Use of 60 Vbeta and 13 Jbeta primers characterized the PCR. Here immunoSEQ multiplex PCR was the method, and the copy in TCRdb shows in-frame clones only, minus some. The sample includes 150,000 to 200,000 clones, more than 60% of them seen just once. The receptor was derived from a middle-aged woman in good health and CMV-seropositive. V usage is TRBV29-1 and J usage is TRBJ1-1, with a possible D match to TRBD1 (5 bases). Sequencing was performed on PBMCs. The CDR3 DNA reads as TGCAGCGTTGCTCAGGGATATAACACTGAAGCTTTCTTT. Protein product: CSVAQGYNTEAFF. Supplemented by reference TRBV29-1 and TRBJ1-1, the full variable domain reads SAVISQKPSRDICQRGTSLTIQCQVDSQVTMMFWYRQQPGQSLTLIATANQGSEATYESGFVIDKFPISRPNLTFSTLTVSNMSPEDSSIYLCSVAQGYNTEAFFGQGTRLTVV.